This entry lists 21 T cell receptor beta chains sequenced from one sample in a study of T-cell memory formation after mild COVID-19. A single record per CDR3 protein comes from TCRdb applying MiXCR to the 5' RACE reads. The repertoire holds around 200,000 distinct CDR3 sequences, with approximately 30% as singletons. Specimen: PBMCs or a T cell subset sorted from them (not recorded which). These receptors originate from an adult woman who had mild COVID-19 (a few samples of this study predate the infection). Cell type and time point are not known.

This chain joins TRBV14 and TRBJ2-3; a possible D gene is TRBD1 (6 bases). The V gene lost 7 bases and the J gene lost 0 bases, with 14 bases spanning the gap. This CDR3 region has 15 residues. Germline V gene lookup returns CDR1 SGHDN and CDR2 FVKESK. The CDR3 DNA is TGTGCCAGCAACCCACAGGGATCTAGCACAGATACGCAGTATTTT. Translation: CASNPQGSSTDTQYF.

The rearrangement uses TRBV12-3 or TRBV12-4 and TRBJ1-2; D is possibly TRBD1 (5 bases). V lost 0 bases to trimming and J lost 1 base, with 9 bases between them. CDR3 size: 15 residues. DNA of the CDR3: TGTGCCAGCAGTTTAGCAGGGACTTTTAACTATGGCTACACCTTC. Translating it yields CASSLAGTFNYGYTF.

The rearrangement joins TRBV18 to TRBJ1-1; D is undetermined. The ends were cut back, 2 bases at V and 1 base at J, with 11 bases in the middle. The CDR3 is 15 residues long. Germline V gene lookup returns CDR1 KGHSH and CDR2 LQKENI. The CDR3 region is CASSPREWSNTEAFF. DNA of the CDR3: TGTGCCAGCTCACCAAGGGAGTGGTCGAACACTGAAGCTTTCTTT. Based on the CDR3 plus reference TRBV18 and TRBJ1-1, the full variable domain is NAGVMQNPRHLVRRRGQEARLRCSPMKGHSHVYWYRQLPEEGLKFMVYLQKENIIDESGMPKERFSAEFPKEGPSILRIQQVVRGDSAAYFCASSPREWSNTEAFFGQGTRLTVV.

The chain links TRBV29-1 to TRBJ1-1; D gene uncertain. V shed 3 bases and J shed 3 bases, with 5 bases lying between them. CDR3 length: 11 residues. The germline V gene has CDR1 SQVTM and CDR2 ANQGSEA. CDR3 loop: CSVEGYTEAFF. For the CDR3, the DNA is TGCAGCGTTGAGGGTTACACTGAAGCTTTCTTT.

This clonotype has a handful of counts. This chain links TRBV4-2 with TRBJ2-5, with 7 bases fitting TRBD2. CDR3 length: 16 residues. The V segment lost 0 bases and the J segment 5 bases; nucleotides outside the gene matches: 9. Germline lookup yields CDR1 LGHNA and CDR2 YNFKEQ. The CDR3 DNA is TGTGCCAGCAGCCAAGAGGTAGCGGGCACCGAGGAGACCCAGTACTTC. This gives the protein CASSQEVAGTEETQYF.

V and J are TRBV18 and TRBJ2-5; TRBD1 might be the D (6 bases). The ends were cut back, 3 bases at V and 4 bases at J, with 15 bases in the middle. This CDR3 comprises 15 residues. From germline, CDR1 is KGHSH and CDR2 LQKENI. DNA for the CDR3: TGTGCCAGCTCACCTTCCTGGGGGCCCGGAGAGACCCAGTACTTC. This translates into CASSPSWGPGETQYF.

The chain joins TRBV7-2 to TRBJ1-5, with 10 bases fitting TRBD1. Germline V lookup: CDR1 SGHTA, CDR2 FQGNSA. The J segment lost 5 bases and the V segment lost 11 bases, leaving 24 bases of the junction unmatched. The CDR3 extends over 19 amino acids. The CDR3 nucleotides are TGTGCCGGAGAGCCGCCGGACCCTCGGGACAGGGGAGGATATCAGCCCCAGCATTTT. This codes for CAGEPPDPRDRGGYQPQHF.

This clonotype came up a few times. The chain is built from TRBV13 and TRBJ1-1, with TRBD1 as a possible D gene (5 bases). V was trimmed by 3 bases and J by 1 base, leaving 12 bases between them. The CDR3 loop spans 15 amino acids. Germline-derived CDR1 and CDR2 are PRHDT and FYEKMQ (reference sequence). The chain's CDR3 is CASSFGQGENTEAFF. The CDR3 nucleotides read TGTGCCAGCAGCTTTGGGCAGGGTGAGAACACTGAAGCTTTCTTT.

The chain employs TRBV10-3 and TRBJ2-5; D is perhaps TRBD2 (6 bases). The V gene's germline CDR1 is ENHRY and CDR2 SYGVKD. The CDR3 contains 13 residues. Between the trimmed V and J ends, which lost 10 bases and 0 bases, there was a span of 12 bases. CDR3 sequence (DNA): TGTGCCACTTCCGGGGGATACCAAGAGACCCAGTACTTC. Translation: CATSGGYQETQYF.

There are a few counts of this clonotype. The chain combines TRBV3-1 with TRBJ2-7, with D tentatively TRBD2 (7 bases). Trimming stripped 7 bases from V and 9 bases from J, with 25 bases between. Germline V gives CDR1 LGHDT, CDR2 YNNKEL (reference sequence). The CDR3 loop spans 15 amino acids. CDR3: CASTPAGGPYEGQYF. CDR3 DNA: TGTGCCAGCACCCCCGCCGGGGGGCCCTACGAAGGGCAGTACTTC.

The rearrangement uses TRBV24-1 and TRBJ2-5, with 7 bases fitting TRBD2. V shed 5 bases, J shed 3 bases, and the junction held 2 bases outside the gene matches. From germline, CDR1 is KGHDR and CDR2 SFDVKD. The CDR3 length is 13 residues. CDR3 residues: CATSGGGEETQYF. Written as DNA, the CDR3 is TGTGCCACCAGTGGGGGGGGAGAAGAGACCCAGTACTTC.

This clonotype was picked up many times. J is TRBJ2-3 and V is TRBV27; TRBD2 matches 10 bases. The ends lost 3 bases at V and 3 bases at J; junction bases unmatched: 3. The CDR3 covers 15 residues. Per the germline V gene, CDR1 is MNHEY and CDR2 is SMNVEV (reference sequence). In nucleotides, the CDR3 is TGTGCCAGCAGTTTGGCTAGCGGGGGAACAGATACGCAGTATTTT. Translation: CASSLASGGTDTQYF.

The chain is built from TRBV7-2 and TRBJ1-5; 12 positions match TRBD1. The CDR3 is 19 residues long. Germline V lookup: CDR1 SGHTA, CDR2 FQGNSA. J was trimmed by 6 bases and V by 0 bases; bases with no gene match: 12. CDR3 protein: CASSLAAGTGGRKGQPQHF. Written as DNA, the CDR3 is TGTGCCAGCAGCTTAGCAGCCGGGACAGGGGGCAGGAAGGGTCAGCCCCAGCATTTT.

The rearrangement joins TRBV7-2 to TRBJ2-7; D gene ambiguous. Between the trimmed V and J ends, which lost 5 bases and 0 bases, there was a span of 8 bases. The CDR3 length is 13 residues. The germline gives CDR1 SGHTA, CDR2 FQGNSA. DNA for the CDR3: TGTGCCAGCAGCCCCCCTCCCTCCTACGAGCAGTACTTC. As protein: CASSPPPSYEQYF.

The DNA of the CDR3 is TGCGCCAGCAGCACGGGGACGGGAGGGACTGAAGCTTTCTTT. This codes for CASSTGTGGTEAFF. The chain couples TRBV5-1 to TRBJ1-1, with D possibly being TRBD1 (5 bases). This CDR3 is built from 14 residues. Germline V lookup: CDR1 SGHRS, CDR2 YFSETQ. The V gene lost 4 bases and the J gene lost 5 bases, with 15 bases spanning the gap.

This clonotype has a handful of counts. The rearrangement links TRBV9 to TRBJ2-2; D gene ambiguous. V lost 2 bases to trimming and J lost 0 bases, with 5 bases between them. Germline CDR1 reads SGDLS; CDR2 reads YYNGEE. The CDR3 spans 14 residues. As DNA, the CDR3 is TGTGCCAGCAGCGTGGGGACGAACACCGGGGAGCTGTTTTTT. Its protein product is CASSVGTNTGELFF.

This clonotype was seen more than once but under ten times. CDR3 sequence reads: CASSFGGLAGSTGELFF. The CDR3 DNA reads as TGTGCCAGCAGCTTTGGAGGGCTAGCGGGATCTACCGGGGAGCTGTTTTTT. V gene TRBV5-8 combines with J gene TRBJ2-2; 9 bases align to TRBD2. Per the germline V gene, CDR1 is SGHTS and CDR2 is YDEGEE. The J segment lost 5 bases and the V segment lost 2 bases, leaving 10 bases of the junction unmatched. The CDR3 length is 17 residues.

The chain combines TRBV27 with TRBJ1-1; no clear D. Germline loops: CDR1 MNHEY, CDR2 SMNVEV (reference sequence). V lost 4 bases, J lost 7 bases, and 10 bases lay in between. The CDR3 is 12 residues long. CDR3 bases: TGTGCCAGCAGTTCAAGGACGGGTGAAGCTTTCTTT. It specifies CASSSRTGEAFF.

This clonotype was detected a few times. The chain recombines TRBV30 with TRBJ2-7; either TRBD1 or TRBD2 may fit D (5 bases each). Germline values: CDR1 GTSNPN, CDR2 SVGIG (reference sequence). The CDR3 extends over 15 amino acids. Trimming cost V 0 bases and J 2 bases, with 14 bases left between them. DNA of the CDR3: TGTGCCTGGAGTGTACTGGGGACGGCAGCCTACGAGCAGTACTTC. It translates to CAWSVLGTAAYEQYF.

This chain links TRBV11-3 with TRBJ1-1; D not resolved. Trimming cost V 0 bases and J 7 bases, with 6 bases left between them. Germline V gene sequence: CDR1 SGHNT, CDR2 YENEEA. This CDR3 is 12 amino acids long. The CDR3 region is CASSLDRYEAFF. CDR3 DNA sequence: TGTGCCAGCAGCTTAGACAGATATGAAGCTTTCTTT. Full variable domain (missing parts from reference TRBV11-3 and TRBJ1-1): EAGVVQSPRYKIIEKKQPVAFWCNPISGHNTLYWYLQNLGQGPELLIRYENEEAVDDSQLPKDRFSAERLKGVDSTLKIQPAELGDSAVYLCASSLDRYEAFFGQGTRLTVV.

This clonotype has only a few counts. The gene calls are TRBV4-3 and TRBJ2-7; 9 bases align to TRBD2. Germline assignment: CDR1 LGHNA and CDR2 YSLEER. V lost 2 bases and J lost 5; bases outside the gene matches: 7. The CDR3 extends over 15 amino acids. The CDR3 region is CASSQTPGLAHEQYF. CDR3 sequence (DNA): TGCGCCAGCAGCCAAACCCCGGGACTAGCCCACGAGCAGTACTTC.